These 15 T cell receptor beta chains share one sample of origin, sequenced in a study of T-cell reconstitution after alpha-beta-depleted transplantation in children. During its preparation, the TCRbeta library received unique molecular identifiers. TCRdb re-analysed the PCR reads in MiXCR, keeping a single row per CDR3 protein. The sample records fewer than 550,000 distinct CDR3 sequences, about 17% being singletons. The sequencing used PBMCs, mostly from graft donor cells, collected 360 days after TCRalphabeta/CD19-depleted stem cell transplant. These receptor sequences come from a boy under two years old who had a stem cell transplant for Wiskott-Aldrich syndrome, so the T cells may come from the graft donor.

This clonotype was detected a few times. The CDR3 reads CASSYLRGGKFNEQFF. CDR3 sequence (DNA): TGTGCCAGCAGCTATCTTCGGGGGGGAAAGTTCAATGAGCAGTTCTTC. The chain carries TRBV3-1 and TRBJ2-1; the match to TRBD2 covers 8 bases. The germline gives CDR1 LGHDT, CDR2 YNNKEL (reference sequence). The CDR3 is made up of 16 amino acids. The V segment lost 5 bases and the J segment 6 bases; nucleotides outside the gene matches: 12.

This chain links TRBV11-2 with TRBJ2-5; 9 bases are a match to TRBD2. V lost 3 bases, J lost 5 bases, and 13 bases stayed unmatched. The CDR3 is made up of 17 amino acids. The V gene's germline CDR1 is SGHAT and CDR2 FQNNGV. CDR3 bases: TGTGCCAGCAGCTTCTTCCGACTAGCGGCCCCCCGCGAGACCCAGTACTTC. This translates into CASSFFRLAAPRETQYF.

This clonotype was seen a handful of times. V and J are TRBV7-2 and TRBJ2-1; the D gene is possibly TRBD1 (5 bases). CDR1 and CDR2 from the germline V gene are SGHTA and FQGNSA. The CDR3 runs to 15 residues. V was trimmed by 2 bases and J by 5 bases, leaving 13 bases between them. The CDR3 reads CASSLTGRVHNEQFF. CDR3 sequence (DNA): TGTGCCAGCAGCTTAACGGGCAGGGTCCACAATGAGCAGTTCTTC.

The chain links TRBV12-3 or TRBV12-4 to TRBJ2-7; 8 positions agree with TRBD1. The CDR3 runs to 15 residues. Trimming took 6 bases from V and 5 from J; bases not matched to a gene: 12. The chain's CDR3 is CASRTTGAQRNEQYF. CDR3 bases: TGTGCCAGCAGAACGACAGGGGCGCAGCGGAACGAGCAGTACTTC.

The chain links TRBV21-1 to TRBJ2-3; no check of the table's D call, TRBD2, against the DNA was made. TRBV21-1 is listed as a pseudogene. This CDR3 has 15 residues. Here the CDR3 DNA reads TGTGCCAGCAACGAGCGGGGGGGATTCGTAGATACGCAGTATTTT. Encoded protein: CASNERGGFVDTQYF.

This chain uses TRBV28 with TRBJ2-7, with D unclear. Germline loops: CDR1 MDHEN, CDR2 SYDVKM. V lost 10 bases and J 0 bases, leaving 7 bases between the germline ends. The CDR3 extends over 11 amino acids. The CDR3 DNA is TGTGCCACGTGGGGCTCCTACGAGCAGTACTTC. Amino acids: CATWGSYEQYF.

This clonotype was picked up a small number of times. The CDR3 region is CASSLVAAQGIQYF. The CDR3 region has the DNA TGTGCCAGCAGCTTAGTAGCGGCGCAGGGCATTCAGTACTTC. The rearrangement uses TRBV11-2 and TRBJ2-4; possible D gene TRBD2, 6 bases. The V gene lost 1 base and the J gene lost 9 bases, with 13 bases spanning the gap. This CDR3 comprises 14 residues. Germline assignment: CDR1 SGHAT and CDR2 FQNNGV.

The J gene is TRBJ1-5, the V gene TRBV6-2 or TRBV6-3; possible D gene TRBD1, 5 bases. Deletions cut 6 bases from V and 1 base from J, with 22 bases between. Germline CDR1 MNHEY, CDR2 SVGEGT. The CDR3 runs 18 residues. DNA of the CDR3: TGTGCCAGCAGGGGGGGGACGGGAAGTCGAATAAGCAATCAGCCCCAGCATTTT. Translated, it gives CASRGGTGSRISNQPQHF.

This clonotype was found a few times. This rearrangement joins TRBV5-1 to TRBJ2-3, with 13 positions matching TRBD2. Trimming cost V 2 bases and J 1 base; bases outside gene matches: 16. CDR1 and CDR2 from the germline V gene are SGHRS and YFSETQ. The CDR3 runs to 21 residues. CDR3 DNA: TGCGCCAGCAGCTTAGAACCGGGACTAGCGGGACCTCGAGGTGGCACAGATACGCAGTATTTT. Protein product: CASSLEPGLAGPRGGTDTQYF.

This clonotype was counted a few times. J is TRBJ2-2 and V is TRBV6-2 or TRBV6-3; D gene uncertain. V dropped 7 bases and J dropped 5 bases, with 20 bases sitting between them. The CDR3 length is 16 residues. CDR1 MNHEY and CDR2 SVGEGT come from the germline V gene. DNA of the CDR3: TGTGCCAGCACGGGTAGTCAAGGTGGAAGGACCGGGGAGCTGTTTTTT. The encoded protein is CASTGSQGGRTGELFF.

This clonotype has ten or more counts. V is TRBV29-1 and J is TRBJ2-7, with D possibly TRBD1 on 5 matching bases. The V end was cut by 6 bases, the J end by 3 bases, with 12 bases between. Germline CDR1 SQVTM, CDR2 ANQGSEA. The CDR3 contains 12 residues. In nucleotides, the CDR3 is TGCAGCGTAGTCCAGGGTAGCTACGAGCAGTACTTC. Its protein is CSVVQGSYEQYF.

This chain uses TRBV19 with TRBJ1-1, with 10 bases fitting TRBD1. The germline V gene encodes CDR1 LNHDA and CDR2 SQIVND (reference sequence). Trimming took 9 bases from V and 6 from J; bases not matched to a gene: 10. The CDR3 totals 14 residues. The CDR3 DNA is TGTGCCAGCCTTGACAGGGGGCTTACAGCTGAAGCTTTCTTT. Amino acid sequence: CASLDRGLTAEAFF.

This clonotype has only a few counts. The V call is TRBV6-5, the J call TRBJ1-6, with D hard to call. The CDR3 is made up of 15 amino acids. Germline CDR1 and CDR2: MNHEY and SVGAGI. V lost 6 bases, J lost 4 bases, and 13 bases lay in between. CDR3 protein: CASSYNDPYNSPLHF. The CDR3 nucleotides read TGTGCCAGCAGCTATAATGATCCTTATAATTCACCCCTCCACTTT.

The chain couples TRBV25-1 to TRBJ2-5; a possible D gene is TRBD2 (6 bases). CDR3 length: 16 residues. V shed 3 bases and J shed 5 bases, with 19 bases lying between them. Germline V gene lookup returns CDR1 MGHDK and CDR2 SYGVNS. CDR3 amino acids: CASSEPGLVGFETQYF. CDR3 nucleotide sequence: TGTGCCAGCAGTGAGCCGGGACTCGTAGGATTTGAGACCCAGTACTTC.

In its sample, this clonotype was seen a few times. The genes are TRBV7-9 and TRBJ2-5; no clear D. V lost 3 bases to trimming and J lost 2 bases, with 16 bases between them. Germline-derived CDR1 and CDR2 are SEHNR and FQNEAQ (reference sequence). This CDR3 has 16 residues. CDR3 nucleotides: TGTGCCAGCAGCTTTTACTTTCGGGCGATTCAAGAGACCCAGTACTTC. Residues: CASSFYFRAIQETQYF.